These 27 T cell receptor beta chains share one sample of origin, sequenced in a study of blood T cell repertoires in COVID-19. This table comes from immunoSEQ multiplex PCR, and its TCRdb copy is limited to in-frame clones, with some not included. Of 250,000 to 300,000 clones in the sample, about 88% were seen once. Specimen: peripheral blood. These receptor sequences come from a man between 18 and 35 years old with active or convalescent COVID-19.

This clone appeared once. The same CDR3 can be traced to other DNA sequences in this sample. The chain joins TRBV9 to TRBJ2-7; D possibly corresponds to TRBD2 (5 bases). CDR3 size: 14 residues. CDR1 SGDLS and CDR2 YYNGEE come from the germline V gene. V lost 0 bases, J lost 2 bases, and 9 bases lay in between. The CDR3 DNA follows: TGTGCCAGCAGCGTAGGGGCCGGGGCCTACGAGCAGTACTTC. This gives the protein CASSVGAGAYEQYF.

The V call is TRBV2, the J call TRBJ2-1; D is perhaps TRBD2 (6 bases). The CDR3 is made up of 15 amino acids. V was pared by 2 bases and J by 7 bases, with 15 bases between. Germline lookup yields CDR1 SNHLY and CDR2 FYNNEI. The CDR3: CASSEYEGTLNEQFF. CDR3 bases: TGTGCCAGCAGTGAATACGAGGGGACTTTAAATGAGCAGTTCTTC.

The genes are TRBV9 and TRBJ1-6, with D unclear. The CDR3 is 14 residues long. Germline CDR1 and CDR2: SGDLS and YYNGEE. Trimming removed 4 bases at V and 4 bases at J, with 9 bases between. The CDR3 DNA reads TGTGCCAGCAGCCTAGGCGGTTATAATTCACCCCTCCACTTT. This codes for CASSLGGYNSPLHF.

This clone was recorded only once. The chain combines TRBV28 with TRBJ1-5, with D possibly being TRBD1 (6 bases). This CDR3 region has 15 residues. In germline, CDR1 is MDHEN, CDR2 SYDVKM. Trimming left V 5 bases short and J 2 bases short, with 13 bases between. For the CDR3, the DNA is TGTGCCAGCAGTAACCAGGGGCAGGGCAATCAGCCCCAGCATTTT. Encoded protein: CASSNQGQGNQPQHF.

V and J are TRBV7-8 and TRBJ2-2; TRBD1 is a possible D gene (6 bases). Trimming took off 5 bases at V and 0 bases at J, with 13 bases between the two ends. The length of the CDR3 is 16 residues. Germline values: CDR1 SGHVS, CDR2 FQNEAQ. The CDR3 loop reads CASSRSGQTNTGELFF. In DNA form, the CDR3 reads TGTGCCAGCAGCCGATCGGGACAAACGAACACCGGGGAGCTGTTTTTT.

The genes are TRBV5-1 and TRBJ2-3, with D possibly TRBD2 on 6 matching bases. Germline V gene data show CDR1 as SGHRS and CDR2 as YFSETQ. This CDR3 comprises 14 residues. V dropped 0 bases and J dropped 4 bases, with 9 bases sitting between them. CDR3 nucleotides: TGCGCCAGCAGCTTGGGACTAGAGGCAGATACGCAGTATTTT. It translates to CASSLGLEADTQYF.

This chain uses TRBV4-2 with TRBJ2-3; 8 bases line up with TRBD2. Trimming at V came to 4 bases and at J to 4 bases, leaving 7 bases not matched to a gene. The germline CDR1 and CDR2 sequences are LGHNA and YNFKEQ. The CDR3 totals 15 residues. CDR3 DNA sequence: TGTGCCAGCAGCCCAGTAGCGGGACAAGCAGATACGCAGTATTTT. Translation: CASSPVAGQADTQYF.

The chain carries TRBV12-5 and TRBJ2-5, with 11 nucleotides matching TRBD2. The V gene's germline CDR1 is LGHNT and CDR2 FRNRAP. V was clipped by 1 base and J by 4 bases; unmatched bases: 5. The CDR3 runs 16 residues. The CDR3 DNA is TGTGCTAGTGGTTTGGCACTAGCGGGGGTTCGAGAGACCCAGTACTTC. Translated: CASGLALAGVRETQYF. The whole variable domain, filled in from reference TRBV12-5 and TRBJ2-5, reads DARVTQTPRHKVTEMGQEVTMRCQPILGHNTVFWYRQTMMQGLELLAYFRNRAPLDDSGMPKDRFSAEMPDATLATLKIQPSEPRDSAVYFCASGLALAGVRETQYFGPGTRLLVL.

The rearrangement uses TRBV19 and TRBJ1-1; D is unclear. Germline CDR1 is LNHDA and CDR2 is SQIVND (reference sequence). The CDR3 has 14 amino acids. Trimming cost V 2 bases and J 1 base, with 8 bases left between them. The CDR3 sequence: CASSISVPNTEAFF. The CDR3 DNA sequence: TGTGCCAGTAGTATATCCGTCCCGAACACTGAAGCTTTCTTT.

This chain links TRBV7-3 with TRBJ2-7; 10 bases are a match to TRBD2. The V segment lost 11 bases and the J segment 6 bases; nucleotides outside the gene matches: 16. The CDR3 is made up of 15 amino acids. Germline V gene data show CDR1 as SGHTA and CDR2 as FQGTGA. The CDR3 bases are TGTGCCCGGGAATCAAGCGGGAGGGCCGGGGGCGAGCAGTACTTC. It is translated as CARESSGRAGGEQYF. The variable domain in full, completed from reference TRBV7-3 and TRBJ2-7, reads GAGVSQTPSNKVTEKGKYVELRCDPISGHTALYWYRQSLGQGPEFLIYFQGTGAADDSGLPNDRFFAVRPEGSVSTLKIQRTERGDSAVYLCARESSGRAGGEQYFGPGTRLTVT.

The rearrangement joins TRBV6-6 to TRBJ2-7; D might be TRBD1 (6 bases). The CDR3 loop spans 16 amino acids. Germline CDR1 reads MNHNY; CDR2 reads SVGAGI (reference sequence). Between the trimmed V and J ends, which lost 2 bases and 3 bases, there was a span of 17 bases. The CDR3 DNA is TGTGCCAGCAGTTACCGCTTTGGACAGTCCTACTACGAGCAGTACTTC. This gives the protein CASSYRFGQSYYEQYF.

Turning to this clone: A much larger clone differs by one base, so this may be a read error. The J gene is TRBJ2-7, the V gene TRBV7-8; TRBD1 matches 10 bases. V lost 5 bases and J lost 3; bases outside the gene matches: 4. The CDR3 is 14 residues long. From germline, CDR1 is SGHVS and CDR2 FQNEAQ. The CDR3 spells CASSLTGGGYEQYF. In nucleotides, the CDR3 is TGTGCCAGCAGCCTGACAGGGGGCGGCTACGAGCAGTACTTC.

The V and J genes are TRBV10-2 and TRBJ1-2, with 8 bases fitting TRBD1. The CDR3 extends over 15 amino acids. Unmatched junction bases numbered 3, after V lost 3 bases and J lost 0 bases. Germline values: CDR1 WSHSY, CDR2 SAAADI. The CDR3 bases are TGCGCCAGCAGTGACCGACAGGGGACTAACTATGGCTACACCTTC. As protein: CASSDRQGTNYGYTF.

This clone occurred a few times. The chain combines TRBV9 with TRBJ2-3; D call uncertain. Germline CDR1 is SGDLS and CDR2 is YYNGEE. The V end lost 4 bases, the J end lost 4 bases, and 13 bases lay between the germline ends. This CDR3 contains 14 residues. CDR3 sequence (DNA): TGTGCCAGCAGCCCGCTAGTGGGTCCAGATACGCAGTATTTT. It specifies CASSPLVGPDTQYF.

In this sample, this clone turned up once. CDR3 DNA sequence: TGCGCCAGCCTTCCGGGACAGGGAATCACAGATACGCAGTATTTT. Protein: CASLPGQGITDTQYF. The rearrangement uses TRBV5-1 and TRBJ2-3, with 9 positions matching TRBD1. The junction had 8 bases not matched to a gene; V was cut back by 7 bases and J by 2 bases. CDR1 is SGHRS, CDR2 YFSETQ, per germline. The CDR3 is 15 amino acids.

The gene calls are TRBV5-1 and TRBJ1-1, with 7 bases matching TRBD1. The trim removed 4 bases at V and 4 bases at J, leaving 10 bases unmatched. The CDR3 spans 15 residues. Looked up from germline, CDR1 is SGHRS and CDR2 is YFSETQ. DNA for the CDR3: TGCGCCAGCAGCCCGAAACGACAGGGTAGCACTGAAGCTTTCTTT. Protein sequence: CASSPKRQGSTEAFF. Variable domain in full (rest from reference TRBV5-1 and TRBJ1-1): KAGVTQTPRYLIKTRGQQVTLSCSPISGHRSVSWYQQTPGQGLQFLFEYFSETQRNKGNFPGRFSGRQFSNSRSEMNVSTLELGDSALYLCASSPKRQGSTEAFFGQGTRLTVV.

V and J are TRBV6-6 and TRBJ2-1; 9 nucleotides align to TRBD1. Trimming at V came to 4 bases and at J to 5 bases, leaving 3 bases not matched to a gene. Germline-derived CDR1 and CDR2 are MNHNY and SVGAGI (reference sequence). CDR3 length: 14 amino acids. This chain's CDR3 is CASSSGQGNNEQFF. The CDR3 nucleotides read TGTGCCAGCAGTTCCGGACAGGGGAACAATGAGCAGTTCTTC.

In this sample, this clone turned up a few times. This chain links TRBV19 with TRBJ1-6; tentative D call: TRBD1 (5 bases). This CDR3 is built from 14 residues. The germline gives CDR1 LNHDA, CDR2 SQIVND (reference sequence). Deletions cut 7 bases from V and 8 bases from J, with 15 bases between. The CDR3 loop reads CASKKTERYSPLHF. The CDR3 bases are TGTGCCAGTAAAAAGACAGAGAGATATTCACCCCTCCACTTT.

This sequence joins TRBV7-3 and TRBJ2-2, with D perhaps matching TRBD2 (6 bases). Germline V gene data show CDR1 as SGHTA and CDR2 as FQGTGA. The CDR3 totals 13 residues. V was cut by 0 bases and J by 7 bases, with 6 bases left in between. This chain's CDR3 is CASSLTAGGELFF. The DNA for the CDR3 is TGTGCCAGCAGCTTAACAGCGGGCGGGGAGCTGTTTTTT.

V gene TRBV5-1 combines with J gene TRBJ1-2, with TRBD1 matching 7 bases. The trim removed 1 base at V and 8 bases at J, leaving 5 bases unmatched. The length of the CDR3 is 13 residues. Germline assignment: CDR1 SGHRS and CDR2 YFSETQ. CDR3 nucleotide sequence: TGCGCCAGCAGCTTGCACACAGGGGTCGGCTACACCTTC. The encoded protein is CASSLHTGVGYTF. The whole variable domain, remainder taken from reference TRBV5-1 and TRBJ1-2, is KAGVTQTPRYLIKTRGQQVTLSCSPISGHRSVSWYQQTPGQGLQFLFEYFSETQRNKGNFPGRFSGRQFSNSRSEMNVSTLELGDSALYLCASSLHTGVGYTFGSGTRLTVV.

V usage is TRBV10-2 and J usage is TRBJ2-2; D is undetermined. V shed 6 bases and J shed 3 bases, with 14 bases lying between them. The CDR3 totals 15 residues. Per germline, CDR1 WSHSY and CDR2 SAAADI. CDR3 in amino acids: CASSVTSPYTGELFF. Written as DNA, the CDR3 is TGCGCCAGCAGCGTTACCAGTCCCTACACCGGGGAGCTGTTTTTT.

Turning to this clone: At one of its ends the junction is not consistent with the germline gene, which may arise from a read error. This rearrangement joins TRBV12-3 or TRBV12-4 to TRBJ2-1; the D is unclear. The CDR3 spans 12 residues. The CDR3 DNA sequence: TGTGCCAGCAGTTTAGGAGCGAATGAGCAATTCTTC. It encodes CASSLGANEQFF.

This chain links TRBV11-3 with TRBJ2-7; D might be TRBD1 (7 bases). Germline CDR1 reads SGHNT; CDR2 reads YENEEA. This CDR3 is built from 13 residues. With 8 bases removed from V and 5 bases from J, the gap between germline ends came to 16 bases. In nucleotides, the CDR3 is TGTGCCAGCGGTAACAGGGGAGGCAACGAGCAGTACTTC. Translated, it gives CASGNRGGNEQYF.

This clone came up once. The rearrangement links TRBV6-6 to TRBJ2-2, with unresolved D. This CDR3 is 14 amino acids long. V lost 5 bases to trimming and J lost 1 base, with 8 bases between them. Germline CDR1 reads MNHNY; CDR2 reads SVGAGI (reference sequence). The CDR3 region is CASSPTENTGELFF. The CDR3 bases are TGTGCCAGCAGTCCTACAGAGAACACCGGGGAGCTGTTTTTT.

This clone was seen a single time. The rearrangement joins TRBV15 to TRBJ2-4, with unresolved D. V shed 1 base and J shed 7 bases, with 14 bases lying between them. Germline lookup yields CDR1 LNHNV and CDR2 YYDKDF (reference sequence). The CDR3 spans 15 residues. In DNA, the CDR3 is TGTGCCACCAGCAGAGGTGAGACAATCTCCAACATTCAGTACTTC. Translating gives CATSRGETISNIQYF.

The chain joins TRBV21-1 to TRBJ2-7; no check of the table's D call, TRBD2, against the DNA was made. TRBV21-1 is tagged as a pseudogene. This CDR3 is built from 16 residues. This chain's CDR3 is CASSKGLGPISYEQYF. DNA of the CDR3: TGTGCCAGCAGCAAAGGCCTAGGTCCAATCTCCTACGAGCAGTACTTC.

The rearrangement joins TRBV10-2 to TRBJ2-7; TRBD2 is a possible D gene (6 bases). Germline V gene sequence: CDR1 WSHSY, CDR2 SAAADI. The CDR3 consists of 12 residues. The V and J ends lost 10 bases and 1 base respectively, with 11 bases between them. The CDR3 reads CAISGTSYEQYF. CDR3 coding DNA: TGCGCCATATCCGGGACTTCCTACGAGCAGTACTTC.